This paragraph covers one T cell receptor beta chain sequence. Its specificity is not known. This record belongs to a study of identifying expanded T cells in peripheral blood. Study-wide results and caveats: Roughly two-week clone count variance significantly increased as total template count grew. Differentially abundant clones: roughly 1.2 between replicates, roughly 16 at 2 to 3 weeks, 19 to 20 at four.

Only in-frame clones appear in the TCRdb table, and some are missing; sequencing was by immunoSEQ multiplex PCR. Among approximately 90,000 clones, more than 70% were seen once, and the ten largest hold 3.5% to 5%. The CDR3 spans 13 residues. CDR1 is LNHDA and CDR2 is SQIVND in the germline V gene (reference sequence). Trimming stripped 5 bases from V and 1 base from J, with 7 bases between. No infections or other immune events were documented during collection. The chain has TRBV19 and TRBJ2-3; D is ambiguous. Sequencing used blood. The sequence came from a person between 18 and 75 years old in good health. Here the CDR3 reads CASSVVGTDTQYF. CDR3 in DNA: TGTGCCAGTAGTGTGGTAGGCACAGATACGCAGTATTTT.